A selection of T cell receptor beta chains follows, all from one sample in a study of T-cell memory formation after mild COVID-19. TCRdb recomputed calls from the 5' RACE reads with MiXCR, one row per CDR3 protein. In the table there are about 610,000 distinct CDR3 sequences, around 16% of which are singletons. The sequenced sample was PBMCs or a T cell subset sorted from them (not recorded which). Receptor source: an adult woman who had mild COVID-19 (a few samples of this study predate the infection). Cell type and time point are not known. Each CDR3 is given with its conserved first and last residue. A D gene is named only where the DNA matches it firmly. For some rows the clone size is stated as once, few or many, or as a class when expanded; others skip it.

. TRBJ2-7 TRBV10-3 TRBD2 TGTGCCATCAGTGACTCGACTAGCGGGAGGTCTAACGAGCAGTACTTC CAISDSTSGRSNEQYF
. TRBJ2-5 TRBV7-6 TRBD1 TGTGCCAGCAGCGACACCTCCTCGCGACAGGGGTATTTTCCACAAGAGACCCAGTACTTC CASSDTSSRQGYFPQETQYF
few TRBJ1-6 TRBV7-2 . TGTGCCAGCAGCTTCTCGCCCCAGGGTAGAAATTCACCCCTCCACTTT CASSFSPQGRNSPLHF
few TRBJ1-1 TRBV29-1 TRBD1 TGCAGCGTTGAAGGGACAGGGGTCATGAACACTGAAGCTTTCTTT CSVEGTGVMNTEAFF
few TRBJ2-7 TRBV5-1 . TGCGCCAGCAGCTTGGACGGGACCGGGGCCTACGAGCAGTACTTC CASSLDGTGAYEQYF
. TRBJ2-1 TRBV11-2 TRBD2 TGTGCCAGCAGCTTAAGCGGGAGAGGCTACAATGAGCAGTTCTTC CASSLSGRGYNEQFF
. TRBJ2-3 TRBV15 TRBD2 TGTGCCACCAGCAGTTCTAGCGGGGGGGTCTCAGATACGCAGTATTTT CATSSSSGGVSDTQYF
. TRBJ1-1 TRBV29-1 TRBD1 TGCAGCGCTGGACAGGGGAGCACTGAAGCTTTCTTT CSAGQGSTEAFF
many TRBJ1-4 TRBV7-9 TRBD1 TGTGCCAGCAGCTCGGGACAGGGTAATGAAAAACTGTTTTTT CASSSGQGNEKLFF
. TRBJ1-1 TRBV27 TRBD1 TGTGCCAGCGTCCCTGGGGGGACAGGGCGGGATACTGAAGCTTTCTTT CASVPGGTGRDTEAFF
few TRBJ2-2 TRBV6-2/TRBV6-3 . TGTGCCAGCAGTTACTCGTTTTTGGAGGGGGACACCGGGGAGCTGTTTTTT CASSYSFLEGDTGELFF
. TRBJ2-1 TRBV7-2 TRBD2 TGTGCCAGCAGCTTAACTAGCGGGGGTTCCAATGAGCAGTTCTTC CASSLTSGGSNEQFF
few TRBJ2-1 TRBV4-1 TRBD2 TGCGCCAGCAGCCAGACCGCCCTAGCGGGGTTATACAATGAGCAGTTCTTC CASSQTALAGLYNEQFF
. TRBJ2-1 TRBV24-1 TRBD1 TGTGCCACCAGTCCAAGGGGGCATCTGGACAATGAGCAGTTCTTC CATSPRGHLDNEQFF
. TRBJ1-5 TRBV7-2 . TGTGCCAGCAGCCCACAGCGCAATCAGCCCCAGCATTTT CASSPQRNQPQHF
. TRBJ2-2 TRBV11-2 . TGTGCCAGCAGCTTATTCGCGGGACAAGTAGGCCACGGGGAGCTGTTTTTT CASSLFAGQVGHGELFF
few TRBJ1-3 TRBV5-1 . TGCGCCAGCAGCTACACCCCCCTGGGATCTGGAAACACCATATATTTT CASSYTPLGSGNTIYF
few TRBJ1-3 TRBV7-8 TRBD1 TGTGCCAGCAGCCTAATGACAGGGGACCTCTCCTCTGGAAACACCATATATTTT CASSLMTGDLSSGNTIYF
few TRBJ1-1 TRBV6-5 . TGTGCCAGCAGTTACTCGGAGGGTAGTGGAACTGAAGCTTTCTTT CASSYSEGSGTEAFF
. TRBJ1-2 TRBV7-8 TRBD1 TGTGCCAGCAGCTTCCGGGACAGGGGATTTTATGGCTACACCTTC CASSFRDRGFYGYTF
. TRBJ2-1 TRBV10-3 TRBD2 TGTGCCATCAGTAGGGGGACTAGCGTTAGTGAGCAGTTCTTC CAISRGTSVSEQFF
. TRBJ2-7 TRBV5-1 . TGCGCCAGCAGCCAGGGGCGGGGTGGATGGGTCCCTTCGGGCGAGCAGTACTTC CASSQGRGGWVPSGEQYF
. TRBJ2-7 TRBV4-1 TRBD2 TGCGCCAGCAGCCAAGAGCTCGGACTAGCGGGCCCACTGACCTTC CASSQELGLAGPLTF
. TRBJ2-3 TRBV4-2 TRBD2 TGTGCCAGCAGCCAAGGGACTAGCGGTAGCACAGATACGCAGTATTTT CASSQGTSGSTDTQYF
. TRBJ2-6 TRBV29-1 . TGCAGCGCGTCGGCCTCTGGGGCCAACGTCCTGACTTTC CSASASGANVLTF
few TRBJ2-7 TRBV4-1 . TGCGCCAGCAGCCAAGAAGGGACCTACGAGCAGTACTTC CASSQEGTYEQYF
few TRBJ2-2 TRBV4-1 TRBD1 TGCGCCAGCAGCCAAGACGGGACAGGGGTGAACACCGGGGAGCTGTTTTTT CASSQDGTGVNTGELFF
many TRBJ2-4 TRBV5-1 . TGCGCCAGCAGAGATACAGGGACGGGGTCCAAAAACATTCAGTACTTC CASRDTGTGSKNIQYF
few TRBJ2-3 TRBV7-9 . TGTGCCAGCAGCGGAACGTGGGAGGTTCCAGATACGCAGTATTTT CASSGTWEVPDTQYF
. TRBJ2-3 TRBV7-6 . TGTGCCAGCAGCTTACTGGACAGCTGGGATACGCAGTATTTT CASSLLDSWDTQYF
few TRBJ2-3 TRBV30 TRBD2 TGTGCCTGGAGTGTAGGCGGGGGGTCAGATACGCAGTATTTT CAWSVGGGSDTQYF
. TRBJ1-1 TRBV5-1 TRBD1 TGCGCCAGCAGCCCCTGGGACAGGGGGGGTACTGAAGCTTTCTTT CASSPWDRGGTEAFF
many TRBJ1-6 TRBV5-1 TRBD1 TGCGCCAGCAGGCGCGGACAGGGAGATAATTCACCCCTCCACTTT CASRRGQGDNSPLHF
. TRBJ2-2 TRBV5-1 . TGCGCCAGCAGCTTGGGTACCCTAACCGGGGAGCTGTTTTTT CASSLGTLTGELFF
few TRBJ1-5 TRBV10-3 TRBD1 TGTGCCATCAGTGAGCCCGGGACAGAGTGGAATCAGCCCCAGCATTTT CAISEPGTEWNQPQHF
. TRBJ1-2 TRBV7-9 . TGTGCCAGCAGCTTAGCGGCAGGGCCTAACTATGGCTACACCTTC CASSLAAGPNYGYTF
. TRBJ1-1 TRBV7-9 . TGTGCCAGTACAAGAGGGGCTAGGGACACTGAAGCTTTCTTT CASTRGARDTEAFF
few TRBJ1-2 TRBV7-9 TRBD1 TGTGCCAGCAGCGTGGACAGGGCTTCTGGCTACACCTTC CASSVDRASGYTF
. TRBJ1-3 TRBV16 . TGTGCCAGCAGCCCCGCCTCTAGCTCTGGAAACACCATATATTTT CASSPASSSGNTIYF
. TRBJ2-1 TRBV6-5 TRBD2 TGTGCCAGCAGTTACTCGGGGGGGGATTACAATGAGCAGTTCTTC CASSYSGGDYNEQFF
few TRBJ2-5 TRBV9 TRBD1 TGTGCCAGCAGTTACCCTCGGGGACAGGGGGCGAATTTGGGTGGAGAGACCCAGTACTTC CASSYPRGQGANLGGETQYF
. TRBJ2-5 TRBV5-1 TRBD2 TGCGCCAGCAGCCAGGCCATAGCGGGGCGCCAAGAGACCCAGTACTTC CASSQAIAGRQETQYF
many TRBJ2-1 TRBV5-1 TRBD2 TGCGCCAGCAGGCTGATGAGCGGGAGCTCCTACAATGAGCAGTTCTTC CASRLMSGSSYNEQFF
once TRBJ2-1 TRBV6-2/TRBV6-3 TRBD1 TGTGCCAGCAACCTTGGGACAGGGGTGAATGAGCAGTTCTTC CASNLGTGVNEQFF
many TRBJ2-7 TRBV20-1 . TGCAGTGCTAGAGTACAGGGAAAAAAGCGTATCTACGAGCAGTACTTC CSARVQGKKRIYEQYF
. TRBJ2-2 TRBV12-3/TRBV12-4 . TGTGCCAGCAGTTTACATACGCCGGTTAACACCGGGGAGCTGTTTTTT CASSLHTPVNTGELFF
. TRBJ2-5 TRBV19 TRBD2 TGTGCCAGTAGTATAGGGCGGGCCGGTAGCGGGAGTTTAGAGACCCAGTACTTC CASSIGRAGSGSLETQYF
. TRBJ2-7 TRBV19 . TGTGCCAGTAGTATCGGCCCGCGCGAGCAGTACTTC CASSIGPREQYF
. TRBJ2-3 TRBV27 . TGTGCCAGCAGTTTAGGAGGACTGGCCTGGTCCACGCAGTATTTT CASSLGGLAWSTQYF
few TRBJ2-5 TRBV6-5 . TGTGCCAGCACTAGGTCCAGAAATCAAGAGACCCAGTACTTC CASTRSRNQETQYF
few TRBJ2-1 TRBV5-1 TRBD2 TGCGCCAGCAGCTTGGTTTCCCCCGGGAGCGGGAGGAGGGATGAGCAGTTCTTC CASSLVSPGSGRRDEQFF
few TRBJ2-3 TRBV3-1 . TGTGCCAGCAGCCAAAGCGGGACAGCAGCTAGCACAGATACGCAGTATTTT CASSQSGTAASTDTQYF
. TRBJ2-7 TRBV7-1 . TGTGCCAGCAGCTTCAGCGTCGACACGGCCTCCTACGAGCAGTACTTC CASSFSVDTASYEQYF
. TRBJ1-2 TRBV12-3/TRBV12-4 TRBD1 TGTGCCAGCAGTTTAGCGCCAGGGGGTACTAACTATGGCTACACCTTC CASSLAPGGTNYGYTF
few TRBJ2-5 TRBV2 TRBD2 TGTGCCAGCAGTCACGGACTAGCGGGAGTGAGTGAGACCCAGTACTTC CASSHGLAGVSETQYF
few TRBJ1-1 TRBV4-1 . TGCGCCAGCAGCCAACCATACGAGACCAGCGGGGTCACTGAAGCTTTCTTT CASSQPYETSGVTEAFF
. TRBJ2-2 TRBV6-4 . TGTGCCAGCAGCGGAGGGACAGACCACACCGGGGAGCTGTTTTTT CASSGGTDHTGELFF
few TRBJ1-1 TRBV6-5 . TGTGCCAGCAGTTACTCTACCGGGAGGGGGACTGAAGCTTTCTTT CASSYSTGRGTEAFF
. TRBJ2-2 TRBV20-1 TRBD2 TGCAGTGCTAGAGACTCGGGGGGGGCCCCCACCGGGGAGCTGTTTTTT CSARDSGGAPTGELFF